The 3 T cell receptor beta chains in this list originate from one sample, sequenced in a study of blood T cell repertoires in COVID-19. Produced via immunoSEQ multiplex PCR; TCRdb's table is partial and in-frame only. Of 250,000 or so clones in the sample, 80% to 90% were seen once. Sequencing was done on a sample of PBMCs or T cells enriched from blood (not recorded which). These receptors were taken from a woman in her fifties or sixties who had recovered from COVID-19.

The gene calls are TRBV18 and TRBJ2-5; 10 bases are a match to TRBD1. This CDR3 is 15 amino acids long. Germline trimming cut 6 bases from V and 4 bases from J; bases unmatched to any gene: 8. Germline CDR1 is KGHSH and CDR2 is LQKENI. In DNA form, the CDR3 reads TGTGCCAGCTCGGAAAGACAGGGGGCTGTAGAGACCCAGTACTTC. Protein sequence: CASSERQGAVETQYF. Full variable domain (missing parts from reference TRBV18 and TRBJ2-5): NAGVMQNPRHLVRRRGQEARLRCSPMKGHSHVYWYRQLPEEGLKFMVYLQKENIIDESGMPKERFSAEFPKEGPSILRIQQVVRGDSAAYFCASSERQGAVETQYFGPGTRLLVL.

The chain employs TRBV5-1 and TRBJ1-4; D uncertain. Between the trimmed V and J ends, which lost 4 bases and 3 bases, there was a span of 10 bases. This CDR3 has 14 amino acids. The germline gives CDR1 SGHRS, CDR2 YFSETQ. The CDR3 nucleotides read TGCGCCAGCAGCCCGCAGGATCCTAATGAAAAACTGTTTTTT. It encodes CASSPQDPNEKLFF.

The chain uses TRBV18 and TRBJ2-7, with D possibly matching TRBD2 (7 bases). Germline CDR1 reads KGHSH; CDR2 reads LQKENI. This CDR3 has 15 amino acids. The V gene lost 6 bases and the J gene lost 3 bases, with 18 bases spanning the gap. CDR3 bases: TGTGCCAGCTCCGCCGGGCAAGGGGGGGTCTACGAGCAGTACTTC. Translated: CASSAGQGGVYEQYF.